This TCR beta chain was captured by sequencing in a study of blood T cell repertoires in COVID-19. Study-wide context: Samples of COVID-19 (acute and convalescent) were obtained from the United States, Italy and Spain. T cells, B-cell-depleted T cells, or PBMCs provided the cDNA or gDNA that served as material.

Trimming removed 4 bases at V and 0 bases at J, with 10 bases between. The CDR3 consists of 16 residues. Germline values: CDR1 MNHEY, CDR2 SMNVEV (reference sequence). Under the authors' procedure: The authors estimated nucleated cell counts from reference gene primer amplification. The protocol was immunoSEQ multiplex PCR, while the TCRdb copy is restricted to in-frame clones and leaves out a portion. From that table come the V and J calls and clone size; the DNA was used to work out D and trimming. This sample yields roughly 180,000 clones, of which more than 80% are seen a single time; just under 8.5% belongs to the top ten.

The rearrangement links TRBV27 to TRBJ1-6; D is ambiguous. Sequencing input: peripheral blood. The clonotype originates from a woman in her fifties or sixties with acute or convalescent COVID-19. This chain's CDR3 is CASSYRRSSYNSPLHF. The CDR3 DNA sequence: TGTGCCAGCAGTTATAGAAGGAGCTCCTATAATTCACCCCTCCACTTT.